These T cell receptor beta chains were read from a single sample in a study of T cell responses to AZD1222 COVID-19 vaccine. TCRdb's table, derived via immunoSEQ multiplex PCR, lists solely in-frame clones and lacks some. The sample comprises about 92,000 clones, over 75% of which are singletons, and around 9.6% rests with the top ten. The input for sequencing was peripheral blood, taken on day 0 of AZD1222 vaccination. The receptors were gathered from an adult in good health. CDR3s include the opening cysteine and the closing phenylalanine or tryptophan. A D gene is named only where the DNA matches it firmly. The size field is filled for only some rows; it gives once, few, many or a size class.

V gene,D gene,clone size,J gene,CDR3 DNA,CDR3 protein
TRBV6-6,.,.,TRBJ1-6,TGTGCCAGCAGTGTGATAGGGTCCTATAATTCACCCCTCCACTTT,CASSVIGSYNSPLHF
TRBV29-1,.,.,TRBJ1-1,TGCAGCGTTGGACTCATGAACACTGAAGCTTTCTTT,CSVGLMNTEAFF
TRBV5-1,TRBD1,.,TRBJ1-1,TGCGCCAGCAGCTTGGTGAAGGGGGCCTCTGAAGCTTTCTTT,CASSLVKGASEAFF
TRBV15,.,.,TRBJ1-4,TGTGCCACCAGCAGACAGTACCCAGGGAATGAAAAACTGTTTTTT,CATSRQYPGNEKLFF
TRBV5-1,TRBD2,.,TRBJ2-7,TGCGCCAGCAGCTTGAGTAGCGGGTTAGAGCAGTACTTC,CASSLSSGLEQYF
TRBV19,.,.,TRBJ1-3,TGTGCCAGTAGTATTGAGGTCGGAAACACCATATATTTT,CASSIEVGNTIYF
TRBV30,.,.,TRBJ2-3,TGTGCCTGGAGTAAAGACAGTAACACAGATACGCAGTATTTT,CAWSKDSNTDTQYF
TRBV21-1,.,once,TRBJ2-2,TGTGCCAGCAGCAAGCTCACTTGTTGGGAGCTGTTTTTT,CASSKLTCWELFF
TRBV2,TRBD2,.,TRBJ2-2,TGTGCCAGCAGTCGACTAGCGGGGGGTGGCGGGGAGCTGTTTTTT,CASSRLAGGGGELFF
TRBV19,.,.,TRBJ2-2,TGTGCCAGTAGTATAGGGGGCGCCGGGGAGCTGTTTTTT,CASSIGGAGELFF
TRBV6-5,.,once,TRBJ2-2,TGTGCCAGCAGTTGGACAGAATCCGGGGAGCTGTTTTTT,CASSWTESGELFF
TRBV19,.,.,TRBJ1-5,TGTGCCAGTATTGGTCCGGGGGGTAGCAATCAGCCCCAGCATTTT,CASIGPGGSNQPQHF
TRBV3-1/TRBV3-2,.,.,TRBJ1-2,TGTGCCAGCAGCCTTATACAGGGTAACTGCACCTTC,CASSLIQGNCTF
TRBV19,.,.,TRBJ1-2,TGTGCCAGCAACAGGCGAGGCCCAGGGAAATGGTATGGCTACACCTTC,CASNRRGPGKWYGYTF
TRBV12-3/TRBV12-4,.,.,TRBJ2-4,TGTGCCAGCAGTTTCCCCGGTAAAAACATTCAGTACTTC,CASSFPGKNIQYF
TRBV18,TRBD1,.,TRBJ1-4,TGTGCCAGCTCATCTTTACGACAGGGGCCCGTTGCAACTAATGAAAAACTGTTTTTT,CASSSLRQGPVATNEKLFF
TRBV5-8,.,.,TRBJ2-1,TGTGCCTGTCGACAGGATGCGGAGTACAATGAGCAGTTCTTC,CACRQDAEYNEQFF
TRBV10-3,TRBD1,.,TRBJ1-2,TGTGCCATCAGTGACCGTCTGGGGGGACAGAACTATGGCTACACCTTC,CAISDRLGGQNYGYTF